This TCR beta chain was identified during a study of OX40 agonist ivuxolimab in advanced cancers. Study information: Anti-PD-1, anti-PD-L1 or anti-CTLA-4 therapy given earlier was allowed, and around 40% had some. Regarding the study as a whole: Among patients with partial responses at 0.1-3.0 mg/kg, clonal expansion was among the lowest. In CD8+ T cells, expanded clones were on average more numerous than in CD4+.

Here immunoSEQ multiplex PCR was the method, and the copy in TCRdb shows in-frame clones only, minus some. This table has 55,000 to 75,000 clones, 87% appearing once. A note on this clone: The antigen remains undetermined.

The receptor was isolated from an adult with an advanced solid tumor such as melanoma, head and neck, liver or kidney cancer. Sequenced material: CD4+ or CD8+ T cells sorted from blood, taken in a trial of the OX40 agonist ivuxolimab.

CDR3 DNA: TGTGCCAGCAGTTCAGGGAGTTGGAACACTGAAGCTTTCTTT. As protein: CASSSGSWNTEAFF. The V gene is TRBV28, the J gene TRBJ1-1; weak D call: TRBD1 (5 bases). Germline CDR1 reads MDHEN; CDR2 reads SYDVKM. V was cut by 4 bases and J by 1 base, with 10 bases left in between. This CDR3 has 14 residues.